Reported below is one TCR beta chain. No antigen is known for it. Generated by immunoSEQ multiplex PCR, the TCRdb table keeps only in-frame clones and is missing some. The table has 40,000 or so clones, 65% to 85% seen once; the top ten hold about 2.2%. This CDR3 contains 14 residues. The germline V gene encodes CDR1 MNHNY and CDR2 SVGAGI (reference sequence). V lost 7 bases and J 2 bases, leaving 14 bases between the germline ends. As for time point: week 11, during vaccination. Alongside topical imiquimod, each dose of vaccine comprised 300 ug of mutant IDH1 20-mer peptide. Those who donated had recent WHO grade 3 or 4 IDH1-mutant, ATRX-lost astrocytomas. This entry belongs to a study of a mutant IDH1 vaccine in newly diagnosed glioma.

V usage is TRBV6-6 and J usage is TRBJ1-1, with no clear D. The source was PBMCs, collected from a glioma patient whose treatment included an IDH1 peptide vaccine. This sequence originates from a middle-aged man with glioma. The CDR3 coding sequence is TGTGCCAGCACCCTACTAGCAGCTAACACTGAAGCTTTCTTT. Protein: CASTLLAANTEAFF.